What follows are 23 T cell receptor beta chains derived from one specimen sequenced in a study of blood T cell repertoires in COVID-19. Measured with immunoSEQ multiplex PCR; TCRdb has only the in-frame clones, and not every one. This table holds approximately 31,000 clones, more than 80% found once. The sample was peripheral blood. The source is a male donor with active COVID-19.

The J gene is TRBJ2-7, the V gene TRBV5-1; D is perhaps TRBD2 (6 bases). The germline gives CDR1 SGHRS, CDR2 YFSETQ. The length of the CDR3 is 14 residues. Between the trimmed V and J ends, which lost 3 bases and 0 bases, there was a span of 10 bases. CDR3 sequence: CASSSEGVSYEQYF. DNA of the CDR3: TGCGCCAGCAGCTCGGAGGGAGTCTCCTACGAGCAGTACTTC.

The V and J genes are TRBV4-2 and TRBJ2-2; D is perhaps TRBD1 (5 bases). The length of the CDR3 is 14 residues. Germline V CDR1 and CDR2: LGHNA, YNFKEQ. V lost 4 bases to trimming and J lost 4 bases, with 10 bases between them. The CDR3: CASSPSGRTGELFF. Written as DNA, the CDR3 is TGTGCCAGCAGCCCCTCAGGGCGCACCGGGGAGCTGTTTTTT.

The V and J genes are TRBV23-1 and TRBJ2-3; D gene ambiguous. TRBV23-1 is an ORF; its function is uncertain. V was trimmed by 7 bases and J by 2 bases, leaving 10 bases between them. The CDR3 is 13 residues long. CDR3 amino acids: CASTPGFTDTQYF. CDR3 nucleotide sequence: TGCGCCAGCACCCCGGGTTTCACAGATACGCAGTATTTT.

This chain links TRBV9 with TRBJ1-3, with D perhaps TRBD1 (5 bases). Germline-derived CDR1 and CDR2 are SGDLS and YYNGEE. The CDR3 contains 19 residues. Trimming shortened V by 2 bases and J by 0 bases, and 21 bases separated the two germline ends. This CDR3 is CASSVSGRDRTHSGNTIYF. In DNA, the CDR3 is TGTGCCAGCAGCGTTAGCGGACGGGACCGGACCCACTCTGGAAACACCATATATTTT.

The V call is TRBV6-5, the J call TRBJ2-3; TRBD2 agrees at 11 bases. This CDR3 contains 14 residues. J lost 6 bases, V lost 8 bases, and 7 bases had no gene match. The germline CDR1 and CDR2 sequences are MNHEY and SVGAGI. CDR3 loop: CASHSGGAADTQYF. In DNA form, the CDR3 reads TGTGCCAGCCATAGCGGGGGGGCCGCTGATACGCAGTATTTT.

V gene TRBV6-2 or TRBV6-3 combines with J gene TRBJ1-1; 7 bases line up with TRBD1. V shed 2 bases, J shed 0 bases, and the junction held 12 bases outside the gene matches. Germline values: CDR1 MNHEY, CDR2 SVGEGT. This CDR3 comprises 18 residues. The CDR3 bases are TGTGCCAGCAGTTACCCCATCCGGGACAGAGATTTGAACACTGAAGCTTTCTTT. Protein sequence: CASSYPIRDRDLNTEAFF.

This chain's CDR3 is CASRVDRVAPLHF. The CDR3 nucleotides are TGTGCCAGCAGAGTGGACAGGGTTGCACCCCTCCACTTT. J is TRBJ1-6 and V is TRBV6-5; 8 bases are shared with TRBD1. The CDR3 is 13 amino acids. Germline loops: CDR1 MNHEY, CDR2 SVGAGI. With 6 bases clipped from V and 11 bases from J, the junction kept 6 bases outside the gene matches.

The chain links TRBV6-5 to TRBJ1-1; 7 bases are shared with TRBD1. CDR3 length: 14 amino acids. Germline CDR1 MNHEY, CDR2 SVGAGI. With 8 bases clipped from V and 4 bases from J, the junction kept 10 bases outside the gene matches. The CDR3 bases are TGTGCCAGCCGACCTGAACAGGGGAGCACTGAAGCTTTCTTT. It encodes CASRPEQGSTEAFF.

V usage is TRBV24-1 and J usage is TRBJ2-2, with D unclear. Trimming removed 3 bases from V and 5 bases from J, with 12 bases in between. The CDR3 is 15 amino acids. In germline, CDR1 is KGHDR, CDR2 SFDVKD. CDR3 in amino acids: CATSDPQSPTGELFF. As DNA, the CDR3 is TGTGCCACCAGTGATCCACAGTCCCCAACCGGGGAGCTGTTTTTT.

This clone was detected only a few times. V gene TRBV4-2 combines with J gene TRBJ1-5; 7 positions match TRBD1. The V gene end was trimmed by 2 bases and the J gene end by 6 bases; junction bases not matched to a gene: 7. Germline V lookup: CDR1 LGHNA, CDR2 YNFKEQ. This CDR3 region has 15 residues. CDR3 nucleotides: TGTGCCAGCAGCCAAAGGGGGCAGGTAGGTCAGCCCCAGCATTTT. Translating it yields CASSQRGQVGQPQHF.

This rearrangement joins TRBV7-2 to TRBJ1-5; weak D call: TRBD1 (6 bases). There are 15 residues in the CDR3. V lost 2 bases and J 5 bases, leaving 13 bases between the germline ends. The V gene's germline CDR1 is SGHTA and CDR2 FQGNSA. DNA for the CDR3: TGTGCCAGCAGCTTAACTACAGGGCTGGATCAGCCCCAGCATTTT. This translates into CASSLTTGLDQPQHF.

V and J are TRBV7-9 and TRBJ2-1; 9 bases map to TRBD2. The CDR3 is made up of 17 amino acids. Germline CDR1 SEHNR, CDR2 FQNEAQ (reference sequence). V lost 5 bases and J lost 5; bases outside the gene matches: 13. The CDR3 spells CASSPRNSGGRNNEQFF. As DNA, the CDR3 is TGTGCCAGCAGCCCGAGGAATAGCGGGGGCCGTAACAATGAGCAGTTCTTC.

The gene calls are TRBV5-5 and TRBJ2-5, with D maybe TRBD1 (7 bases). The CDR3 is 16 amino acids. The germline V gene has CDR1 SGHKS and CDR2 YYEKEE (reference sequence). Trimming stripped 1 base from V and 5 bases from J, with 18 bases between. The CDR3 nucleotides are TGTGCCAGCAGCTTGAGACCGACAGGGACTGTTGAGACCCAGTACTTC. Translation gives CASSLRPTGTVETQYF.

The chain couples TRBV2 to TRBJ1-1; the D is unclear. CDR3 length: 14 amino acids. CDR1 is SNHLY, CDR2 FYNNEI, per germline. Between the trimmed V and J ends, which lost 1 base and 3 bases, there was a span of 9 bases. The CDR3 DNA sequence: TGTGCCAGCAGTGAAGAAGGAGGGTACACTGAAGCTTTCTTT. This codes for CASSEEGGYTEAFF.

The chain links TRBV4-1 to TRBJ2-1, with TRBD2 matching over 10 bases. V lost 1 base to trimming and J lost 4 bases; unmatched junction nucleotides: 4. The CDR3 is 16 residues long. Germline CDR1 is MGHRA and CDR2 is YSYEKL. DNA of the CDR3: TGCGCCAGCAGCCAAGGTTTTAGCGGGGGGTACAATGAGCAGTTCTTC. Its protein product is CASSQGFSGGYNEQFF.

This sequence joins TRBV29-1 and TRBJ2-7; 7 bases map to TRBD1. The CDR3 is 14 amino acids. V dropped 6 bases and J dropped 3; count of bases not matched to a gene: 11. CDR1 is SQVTM, CDR2 ANQGSEA, per germline. In DNA form, the CDR3 reads TGCAGCGTAAAACAGGGGATCCAGGGCTACGAGCAGTACTTC. Residues: CSVKQGIQGYEQYF.

This clone was counted a few times. This chain joins TRBV7-3 and TRBJ1-6, with TRBD1 matching over 7 bases. Germline CDR1 SGHTA, CDR2 FQGTGA. Germline trimming cut 5 bases from V and 6 bases from J; bases unmatched to any gene: 7. The CDR3 totals 15 residues. The CDR3 nucleotides are TGTGCCAGCAGCCAGACAGGGAGGAGTAATTCACCCCTCCACTTT. Translating it yields CASSQTGRSNSPLHF.

With regard to this clone: Germline and junction disagree at one end, which may indicate a read error. The gene calls are TRBV3-1 (or the pseudogene TRBV3-2) and TRBJ2-7, with TRBD2 as a possible D gene (6 bases). The germline V gene encodes CDR1 LGHDT and CDR2 YNNKEL (reference sequence). This CDR3 region has 13 residues. The CDR3 DNA follows: TGTGCCAGCAGCCAAGATTTACAGGCCCCAGGGAGGTTC. It translates to CASSQDLQAPGRF.

V gene TRBV6-5 combines with J gene TRBJ2-5; D unresolved. V was cut by 6 bases and J by 5 bases, with 13 bases left in between. Germline CDR1 MNHEY, CDR2 SVGAGI. The CDR3 runs 13 residues. The chain's CDR3 is CASSQTLPETQYF. The CDR3 nucleotides are TGTGCCAGCAGCCAGACACTCCCGGAGACCCAGTACTTC.

J is TRBJ1-1 and V is TRBV5-1; TRBD1 might be the D (5 bases). Germline V gene sequence: CDR1 SGHRS, CDR2 YFSETQ. The CDR3 is made up of 14 amino acids. The V and J ends lost 4 bases and 0 bases respectively, with 10 bases between them. The CDR3 DNA sequence: TGCGCCAGCAGCGGAGACAGCATGAACACTGAAGCTTTCTTT. It is translated as CASSGDSMNTEAFF. The whole variable domain, filled in from reference TRBV5-1 and TRBJ1-1, reads KAGVTQTPRYLIKTRGQQVTLSCSPISGHRSVSWYQQTPGQGLQFLFEYFSETQRNKGNFPGRFSGRQFSNSRSEMNVSTLELGDSALYLCASSGDSMNTEAFFGQGTRLTVV.

The chain uses TRBV7-8 and TRBJ1-2, with D unclear. The CDR3 contains 13 residues. V lost 3 bases and J lost 4, with 9 bases in between. CDR1 is SGHVS and CDR2 is FQNEAQ in the germline V gene. CDR3 amino acids: CASSFGLTYGYTF. CDR3 bases: TGTGCCAGCAGCTTTGGACTGACCTATGGCTACACCTTC.

The V call is TRBV11-3, the J call TRBJ2-1; the match to TRBD1 covers 7 bases. The germline gives CDR1 SGHNT, CDR2 YENEEA. There are 15 residues in the CDR3. The V segment lost 5 bases and the J segment 7 bases; nucleotides outside the gene matches: 11. CDR3 region: CASSQRTGGYNEQFF. In DNA form, the CDR3 reads TGTGCCAGCAGCCAACGGACAGGCGGGTATAATGAGCAGTTCTTC.

In DNA, the CDR3 is TGTGCCAGCAGCGGAGGACTAACAAGCACGCAGTATTTT. Protein sequence: CASSGGLTSTQYF. The chain links TRBV6-2 or TRBV6-3 to TRBJ2-3; a weak D match, TRBD2 (6 bases). This CDR3 comprises 13 residues. Trimming took 6 bases from V and 9 from J, leaving 16 bases between them. CDR1 is MNHEY, CDR2 SVGEGT, per germline.